This T cell receptor beta chain was sequenced in a study of T cell responses to AZD1222 COVID-19 vaccine. Generated by immunoSEQ multiplex PCR, the TCRdb table keeps only in-frame clones and is missing some. The repertoire has some 150,000 clones, under 95% of them found once; the top ten carry 5%. Study outcomes and limitations: White British people made up most donors, females outnumbered males, and clonal diversity was possibly underestimated. It was only a handful of AZD1222 recipients who were seropositive at baseline. Repertoires were obtained only post-peak T cell response.

V gave up 0 bases and J gave up 6 bases; unmatched junction bases: 5. The length of the CDR3 is 16 residues. Germline-derived CDR1 and CDR2 are MGHRA and YSYEKL. Of note for this clone: The antigen is not known.

The rearrangement joins TRBV4-1 to TRBJ2-1; 10 bases are a match to TRBD2. The sequencing here drew on peripheral blood, taken on day 0 of AZD1222 vaccination. This sequence was found in an adult in good health. The CDR3: CASSQEWTSGRNEQFF. In DNA, the CDR3 is TGCGCCAGCAGCCAAGAATGGACTAGCGGCCGCAATGAGCAGTTCTTC.